A selection of T cell receptor beta chains follows, all from one sample in a study of blood T cell repertoires in COVID-19. Sequenced by immunoSEQ multiplex PCR; TCRdb stores in-frame clones only, minus some. The data hold about 130,000 clones, with 79% observed a single time. The sample taken for sequencing was peripheral blood. The receptors derive from a woman in her 70s with COVID-19, enrolled during active disease. Each CDR3 is given with its conserved first and last residue. D genes are given only for firm matches. The size entry is marked missing in some rows and otherwise reads once, few, many or a size class.

V gene	D gene	clone size	J gene	CDR3 length	CDR3 protein	CDR3 DNA
TRBV5-4	TRBD1	-	TRBJ2-7	15	CASSSRDRGGNEQYF	TGTGCCAGCAGCTCCCGGGACAGGGGGGGGAACGAGCAGTACTTC
TRBV4-3	-	-	TRBJ1-4	16	CASSQDLARLNEKLFF	TGCGCCAGCAGCCAAGATCTTGCCAGGCTTAATGAAAAACTGTTTTTT
TRBV6-6	TRBD2	-	TRBJ2-5	15	CASRPSGARKETQYF	TGTGCCAGCAGACCTAGCGGGGCCCGTAAAGAGACCCAGTACTTC
TRBV3-1/TRBV3-2	-	few	TRBJ1-2	17	CASSQLRRSQGKNSYTF	TGTGCCAGCAGCCAACTCCGAAGGTCACAGGGTAAGAATAGCTACACCTTC
TRBV4-2	TRBD2	-	TRBJ2-1	16	CASSQDLAGTYNEQFF	TGTGCCAGCAGCCAAGACCTAGCGGGGACCTACAATGAGCAGTTCTTC
TRBV3-1/TRBV3-2	-	-	TRBJ2-3	17	CASSQLAGHPSTDTQYF	TGTGCCAGCAGTCAGCTGGCAGGCCACCCTAGCACAGATACGCAGTATTTT
TRBV11-2	-	-	TRBJ1-2	16	CASSTREGAPLYGYTF	TGTGCCAGCAGCACCCGTGAGGGTGCCCCGCTCTATGGCTACACCTTC
TRBV7-9	-	-	TRBJ1-6	15	CASSLALDLGSPLHF	TGTGCCAGCAGCTTAGCGCTGGATTTGGGCTCACCCCTCCACTTT
TRBV7-2	TRBD1	-	TRBJ2-7	15	CASSLAGTGWYEQYF	TGTGCCAGCAGCTTAGCCGGGACAGGGTGGTACGAGCAGTACTTC
TRBV28	-	-	TRBJ1-6	13	CASRDSYNSPLHF	TGTGCCAGCAGAGACAGTTATAATTCACCCCTCCACTTT
TRBV24-1	TRBD2	-	TRBJ2-2	16	CATSEWSGGRTGELFF	TGTGCCACCAGTGAATGGTCGGGGGGAAGGACCGGGGAGCTGTTTTTT
TRBV5-1	-	-	TRBJ1-2	13	CASRQGPDYGYTF	TGCGCCAGCAGACAGGGACCTGACTATGGCTACACCTTC
TRBV2	-	-	TRBJ2-2	15	CASSGVSGNTGELFF	TGTGCCAGCAGTGGGGTCAGCGGGAACACCGGGGAGCTGTTTTTT
TRBV30	-	few	TRBJ2-2	16	CAYSIRQASNTGELFF	TGTGCCTACTCAATCAGACAGGCTTCGAACACCGGGGAGCTGTTTTTT
TRBV18	-	-	TRBJ1-2	14	CASSPPSVAYGYTF	TGTGCCAGCTCACCACCGTCGGTTGCCTATGGCTACACCTTC
TRBV18	TRBD1	few	TRBJ1-6	16	CASSPKGQGTGSPLHF	TGTGCCAGCTCACCTAAAGGACAGGGTACCGGTTCACCCCTCCACTTT
TRBV5-1	-	-	TRBJ1-1	14	CASSLQGSGTEAFF	TGCGCCAGCAGCTTGCAGGGATCGGGCACTGAAGCTTTCTTT
TRBV5-6	TRBD1	-	TRBJ2-5	16	CASSLAWAGGEETQYF	TGTGCCAGCAGCTTGGCCTGGGCAGGGGGCGAAGAGACCCAGTACTTC
TRBV7-9	TRBD1	-	TRBJ2-7	15	CASSPGQGRSYEQYF	TGTGCCAGCAGTCCCGGACAGGGGCGATCCTACGAGCAGTACTTC
TRBV5-1	TRBD1	-	TRBJ2-7	14	CASSDGTGGREQYF	TGCGCCAGCAGCGATGGGACAGGGGGGCGCGAGCAGTACTTC
TRBV16	-	-	TRBJ1-2	12	CASSQSRAGYTF	TGTGCCAGCAGCCAATCTAGAGCTGGCTACACCTTC
TRBV18	-	once	TRBJ1-3	16	CASSPSQGLSGNTIYF	TGTGCCAGCTCACCCTCACAGGGCCTCTCTGGAAACACCATATATTTT
TRBV5-6	-	-	TRBJ1-5	18	CASSRSVRGWKSNQPQHF	TGTGCCAGCAGCCGCTCCGTGCGGGGGTGGAAAAGCAATCAGCCCCAGCATTTT
TRBV6-5	TRBD1	-	TRBJ2-7	16	CASSLSGTGTYYEQYF	TGTGCCAGCAGTTTATCCGGGACAGGGACCTACTACGAGCAGTACTTC
TRBV11-2	TRBD1	-	TRBJ1-1	15	CASSLVSGQGNEAFF	TGTGCCAGCAGCTTAGTATCCGGACAGGGGAATGAAGCTTTCTTT
TRBV6-5	-	once	TRBJ1-1	14	CASSRTAMNTEAFF	TGTGCCAGCAGTCGGACTGCTATGAACACTGAAGCTTTCTTT